The 19 T cell receptor beta chains below all came from one sample that was sequenced in a study of T-cell memory formation after mild COVID-19. From the 5' RACE reads, TCRdb called clonotypes with MiXCR, one entry per CDR3 protein. This table holds roughly 190,000 distinct CDR3 sequences, 27% found once. Sequencing was done on a sample of PBMCs or a T cell subset sorted from them (not recorded which). Every receptor here comes from an adult woman who had mild COVID-19 (a few samples of this study predate the infection). Cell type and time point are not known.

V gene TRBV7-6 combines with J gene TRBJ2-1; a possible D gene is TRBD1 (5 bases). This CDR3 contains 14 residues. V was trimmed by 8 bases and J by 10 bases, leaving 21 bases between them. Germline V gene data show CDR1 as SGHVS and CDR2 as FNYEAQ. This CDR3 is CASRPEYSSGEQFF. The CDR3 DNA reads TGTGCCAGCCGCCCAGAATATAGCTCAGGGGAGCAGTTCTTC. Full variable domain (rest looked up from reference TRBV7-6 and TRBJ2-1): GAGVSQSPRYKVTKRGQDVALRCDPISGHVSLYWYRQALGQGPEFLTYFNYEAQQDKSGLPNDRFSAERPEGSISTLTIQRTEQRDSAMYRCASRPEYSSGEQFFGPGTRLTVL.

The chain uses TRBV5-6 and TRBJ2-3; 10 positions match TRBD2. The CDR3 sequence is 16 residues long. Germline V lookup: CDR1 SGHDT, CDR2 YYEEEE. Trimming removed 4 bases from V and 1 base from J; junction bases left unmatched: 6. The CDR3 sequence is CASSGWTSGRTDTQYF. The CDR3, as DNA: TGTGCCAGCAGCGGTTGGACTAGCGGACGCACAGATACGCAGTATTTT.

The chain uses TRBV10-3 and TRBJ1-2, with 9 positions matching TRBD1. The V gene's germline CDR1 is ENHRY and CDR2 SYGVKD. V lost 5 bases and J lost 8; bases outside the gene matches: 12. The CDR3 runs 15 residues. CDR3 in amino acids: CAISTPQAGTGGYTF. As DNA, the CDR3 is TGTGCCATCAGTACGCCCCAGGCCGGGACAGGGGGCTACACCTTC.

The chain uses TRBV27 and TRBJ2-7; D is ambiguous. The ends were cut back, 0 bases at V and 4 bases at J, with 7 bases in the middle. The germline CDR1 and CDR2 sequences are MNHEY and SMNVEV (reference sequence). The CDR3 consists of 13 residues. CDR3 loop: CASSLSNGYEQYF. For the CDR3, the DNA is TGTGCCAGCAGTTTATCGAACGGGTACGAGCAGTACTTC.

This clonotype was observed a few times. V gene TRBV29-1 combines with J gene TRBJ1-1, with unresolved D. This CDR3 contains 13 residues. Germline assignment: CDR1 SQVTM and CDR2 ANQGSEA. Trimming removed 5 bases at V and 1 base at J, with 11 bases between. Here the CDR3 reads CSVRGQANTEAFF. The CDR3 bases are TGCAGCGTTCGCGGCCAGGCGAACACTGAAGCTTTCTTT. Combining the CDR3 with reference TRBV29-1 and TRBJ1-1 gives the whole variable domain SAVISQKPSRDICQRGTSLTIQCQVDSQVTMMFWYRQQPGQSLTLIATANQGSEATYESGFVIDKFPISRPNLTFSTLTVSNMSPEDSSIYLCSVRGQANTEAFFGQGTRLTVV.

J is TRBJ1-1 and V is TRBV20-1; D gene unclear. V lost 7 bases and J lost 10, with 16 bases in between. The CDR3 runs to 11 residues. Germline values: CDR1 DFQATT, CDR2 SNEGSKA (reference sequence). The CDR3 DNA reads TGCAGTGGGGTTGGGCGAACCACAGCTTTCTTT. Protein: CSGVGRTTAFF.

The J gene is TRBJ1-5, the V gene TRBV7-8; 8 bases align to TRBD1. This CDR3 is built from 17 residues. Germline-derived CDR1 and CDR2 are SGHVS and FQNEAQ. The junction had 8 bases not matched to a gene; V was cut back by 4 bases and J by 0 bases. CDR3 coding DNA: TGTGCCAGCAGCTCCGGGACAGGACCTTATAGCAATCAGCCCCAGCATTTT. Translating gives CASSSGTGPYSNQPQHF.

This clonotype showed up just once. V and J are TRBV5-1 and TRBJ2-7; 11 bases align to TRBD2. Germline lookup yields CDR1 SGHRS and CDR2 YFSETQ. The V gene end was trimmed by 5 bases and the J gene end by 2 bases; junction bases not matched to a gene: 6. The CDR3 contains 15 residues. CDR3 protein: CASRPLAGGPYEQYF. The CDR3 DNA follows: TGCGCCAGCAGGCCTCTAGCGGGGGGCCCCTACGAGCAGTACTTC.

This chain joins TRBV7-8 and TRBJ2-2, with D possibly being TRBD2 (5 bases). CDR3 length: 16 amino acids. V was shortened by 5 bases and J by 0 bases, with 13 bases between the two germline ends. Germline-derived CDR1 and CDR2 are SGHVS and FQNEAQ. This CDR3 is CASSAASGTNTGELFF. CDR3 sequence (DNA): TGTGCCAGCAGCGCCGCGTCCGGGACGAACACCGGGGAGCTGTTTTTT.

The chain joins TRBV12-5 to TRBJ2-2; 10 bases align to TRBD1. The CDR3 has 16 residues. CDR1 and CDR2 from the germline V gene are LGHNT and FRNRAP. J was trimmed by 3 bases and V by 6 bases; bases with no gene match: 7. For the CDR3, the DNA is TGTGCTAGTGGGTCCCGGACAGGGGGTCACACCGGGGAGCTGTTTTTT. This sequence encodes CASGSRTGGHTGELFF.

The rearrangement links TRBV12-3 or TRBV12-4 to TRBJ2-7; 10 bases fit TRBD1. CDR3 length: 15 amino acids. After removal of 6 bases from V and 5 bases from J, the junction contained 10 bases not matched to a gene. For the CDR3, the DNA is TGTGCCAGCAGCCCACACGGGACAGGGGACCACGAGCAGTACTTC. This sequence encodes CASSPHGTGDHEQYF.

This clonotype was seen only a few times. The V gene is TRBV18, the J gene TRBJ2-7; TRBD2 aligns across 7 bases. Trimming took 3 bases from V and 5 from J; bases not matched to a gene: 10. The CDR3 sequence is 15 residues long. CDR1 is KGHSH and CDR2 is LQKENI in the germline V gene. CDR3 residues: CASSPGGSSIDEQYF. The CDR3 DNA reads TGTGCCAGCTCACCCGGGGGGAGCAGCATAGACGAGCAGTACTTC.

This clonotype was counted only a few times. The chain links TRBV29-1 to TRBJ1-2, with D possibly TRBD1 on 6 matching bases. The CDR3 consists of 16 residues. Germline CDR1 reads SQVTM; CDR2 reads ANQGSEA. V lost 0 bases and J 1 base, leaving 15 bases between the germline ends. DNA for the CDR3: TGCAGCGTTGAAGACCCGACAGGACTGTATAACTATGGCTACACCTTC. Translated, it gives CSVEDPTGLYNYGYTF.

The V and J genes are TRBV2 and TRBJ1-6; possible D gene TRBD1, 5 bases. CDR3 size: 15 residues. CDR1 SNHLY and CDR2 FYNNEI come from the germline V gene. V was cut by 8 bases and J by 6 bases, with 17 bases left in between. The CDR3, as DNA: TGTGCCAGCGGAGGGGTGGCAGACGGTAATTCACCCCTCCACTTT. This encodes CASGGVADGNSPLHF.

The genes are TRBV7-9 and TRBJ1-1; weak D call: TRBD1 (5 bases). This CDR3 has 14 residues. Between the trimmed V and J ends, which lost 7 bases and 3 bases, there was a span of 15 bases. Germline V CDR1 and CDR2: SEHNR, FQNEAQ (reference sequence). CDR3 DNA sequence: TGTGCCAGCATCAACCTGATGGGGGACACTGAAGCTTTCTTT. This translates into CASINLMGDTEAFF. The complete variable domain, with remaining parts taken from reference TRBV7-9 and TRBJ1-1, reads DTGVSQNPRHKITKRGQNVTFRCDPISEHNRLYWYRQTLGQGPEFLTYFQNEAQLEKSRLLSDRFSAERPKGSFSTLEIQRTEQGDSAMYLCASINLMGDTEAFFGQGTRLTVV.

A few counts support this clonotype. V usage is TRBV4-3 and J usage is TRBJ2-7, with D uncertain. V was clipped by 1 base and J by 0 bases, with 7 bases between them. CDR3 length: 14 residues. In germline, CDR1 is LGHNA, CDR2 YSLEER. CDR3 in amino acids: CASSQVITSYEQYF. As DNA, the CDR3 is TGCGCCAGCAGCCAAGTTATCACCTCCTACGAGCAGTACTTC.

This clonotype turned up a few times. This chain uses TRBV3-1 with TRBJ2-7; 8 nucleotides agree with TRBD1. Germline loops: CDR1 LGHDT, CDR2 YNNKEL (reference sequence). The length of the CDR3 is 15 residues. The junction had 9 bases not matched to a gene; V was cut back by 5 bases and J by 3 bases. The CDR3 reads CASSYIAGGGYEQYF. The CDR3 DNA reads as TGTGCCAGCAGCTACATCGCAGGGGGCGGCTACGAGCAGTACTTC.

The table lists this clonotype with a count of one. This chain uses TRBV2 with TRBJ1-5, with 9 bases matching TRBD1. Trimming at V came to 4 bases and at J to 7 bases, leaving 14 bases not matched to a gene. The CDR3 has 17 residues. Germline-derived CDR1 and CDR2 are SNHLY and FYNNEI. CDR3 sequence (DNA): TGTGCCAGCAGTGCTTACGTGGGACAGGGCGGGCGGCAGCCCCAGCATTTT. Translation: CASSAYVGQGGRQPQHF.

The chain recombines TRBV27 with TRBJ2-7, with a weak D call TRBD2 (5 bases). V gave up 4 bases and J gave up 2 bases, with 9 bases separating them. The CDR3 is 13 residues long. Germline V CDR1 and CDR2: MNHEY, SMNVEV (reference sequence). CDR3 region: CASSYGVAYEQYF. DNA of the CDR3: TGTGCCAGCAGTTACGGGGTTGCCTACGAGCAGTACTTC.